The following is a TCR beta chain sequence with its context. The table came from immunoSEQ multiplex PCR; TCRdb's copy has only in-frame clones and leaves some out. The profile shows around 300,000 clones, 75% to 90% of them singletons. The treatment denotes: some 20 received Ad26.COV2.S at low or high dose, single or two shots; 5 received placebo; per-sample allocation not given. Day 63 after the first injection of vaccine or placebo was the sampling time. The CDR3 contains 14 residues. Trimming left V 4 bases short and J 2 bases short, with 9 bases between. Germline CDR1 reads SGHTA; CDR2 reads FQGNSA. This entry comes from a study of Ad26.COV2.S vaccination and SARS-CoV-2 variants. Across the study: Enrolled in COV1001, the donor was in the Ad26.COV2.S trial arm, which received the vaccine. Administration of Ad26.COV2.S was intramuscular, either once or twice 56 days apart.

This material consisted of peripheral blood, taken in a trial of Ad26.COV2.S vaccine versus placebo. The receptor was derived from a person between 18 and 65 years old who received the Ad26.COV2.S COVID-19 vaccine or a placebo. The rearrangement uses TRBV7-2 and TRBJ2-1; tentatively, D is TRBD1 (5 bases). The CDR3 is CASSSTVTYNEQFF. The CDR3 nucleotides read TGTGCCAGCAGCTCGACAGTAACCTACAATGAGCAGTTCTTC.